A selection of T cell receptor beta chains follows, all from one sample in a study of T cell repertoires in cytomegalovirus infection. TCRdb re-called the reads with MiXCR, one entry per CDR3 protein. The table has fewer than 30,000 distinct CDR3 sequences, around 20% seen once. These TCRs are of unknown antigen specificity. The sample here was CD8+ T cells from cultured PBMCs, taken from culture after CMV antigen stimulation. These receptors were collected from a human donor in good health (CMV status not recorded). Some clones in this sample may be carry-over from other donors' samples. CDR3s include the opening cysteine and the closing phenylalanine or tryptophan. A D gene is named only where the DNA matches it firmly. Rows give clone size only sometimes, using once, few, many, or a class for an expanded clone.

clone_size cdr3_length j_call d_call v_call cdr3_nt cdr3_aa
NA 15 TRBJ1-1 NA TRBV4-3 TGCGCCAGCAGCCAACAGAGAGGTCCGAACACTGAAGCTTTCTTT CASSQQRGPNTEAFF
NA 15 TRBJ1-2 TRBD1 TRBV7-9 TGTGCCAGCAGCCCGTCCCGGGACAGGGTGAATGGCTTCACCTTC CASSPSRDRVNGFTF
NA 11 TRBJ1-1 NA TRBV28 TGTGCCAGCGGTTGGACCGCCGAGGTTTTCTTT CASGWTAEVFF
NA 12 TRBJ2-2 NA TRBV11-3 TGTGCCAGCAGCTCGGACACCGGGGAGCTGTTTTTT CASSSDTGELFF
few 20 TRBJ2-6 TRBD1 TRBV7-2 TGTGCCAGCAGCTCGTGGGGAGAGGGACAGGTAGTAGCCGGGGCCAACGTCCTGACTTTC CASSSWGEGQVVAGANVLTF
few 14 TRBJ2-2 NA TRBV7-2 TGTGCCAGCAGCTTAGGACTCCTGGGTGGGGAGCTGTTTTTT CASSLGLLGGELFF
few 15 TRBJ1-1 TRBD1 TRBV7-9 TGTGCCAGCAGCTTGAACAGGGGGCTGAACACTGAAGCTTTCTTT CASSLNRGLNTEAFF
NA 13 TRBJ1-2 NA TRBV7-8 TGTGCCAGCAGCCTACTCGGGATGGTAGGCTACACCTTC CASSLLGMVGYTF
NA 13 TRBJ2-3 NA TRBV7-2 TGTGCCATCCTGTGGGCGGGCACAGATACGCAGTATTTT CAILWAGTDTQYF
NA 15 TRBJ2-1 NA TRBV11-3 TGTGCCAGCAGCCTAGGAGGGTCTCTCTACAATGAGCAGTTCTTC CASSLGGSLYNEQFF
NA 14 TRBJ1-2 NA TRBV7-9 TGTGCCAGCACCCTGGACAACATTCTCTATGGCTACACCTTC CASTLDNILYGYTF
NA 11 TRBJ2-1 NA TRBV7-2 TGTGCCAGCACCCCCGATTATGAGCAGTTCTTC CASTPDYEQFF
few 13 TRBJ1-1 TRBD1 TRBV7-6 TGTGCCAGCAGCTTACGGGGACAGACGGAAGCTTTCTTT CASSLRGQTEAFF
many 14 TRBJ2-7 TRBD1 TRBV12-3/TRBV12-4 TGTGCCAGCAGTTCGGGACAGGGCTGGGACGAGCAGTACTTC CASSSGQGWDEQYF
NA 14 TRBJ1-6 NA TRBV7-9 TGTGCCAGCAGCGAGGGCGGGAGGCTGGGGGCCCTCCACTTT CASSEGGRLGALHF
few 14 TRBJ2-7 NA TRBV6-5 TGTGCCAGCAGTTCACTCGGGGCCTTCTACGAGCAGTACTTC CASSSLGAFYEQYF
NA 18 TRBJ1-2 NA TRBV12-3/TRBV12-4 TGTGCCAGCACCCCCAGGCGGATGTTCGCTCCCTCGGACTATGGCTACACCTTC CASTPRRMFAPSDYGYTF
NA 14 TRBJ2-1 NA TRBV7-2 TGTGCCAGCAGTCCGAGGGTGAGTGGGAATGAGCAGTTCTTC CASSPRVSGNEQFF
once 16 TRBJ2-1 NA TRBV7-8 TGTGCCAGCAGCCTAAAGGCTGGGGTGAAAATCCATGAGCAGTTCTTC CASSLKAGVKIHEQFF
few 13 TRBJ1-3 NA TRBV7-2 TGTGCCAGCAGCTTCGGAGCTGGAAACACCATATATTTT CASSFGAGNTIYF
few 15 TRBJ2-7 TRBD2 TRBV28 TGTGCCAGTTCCGTTAGCGGGAGGAACTCCTACGAGCAGTACTTC CASSVSGRNSYEQYF
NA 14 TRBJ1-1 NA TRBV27 TGTGCCAGCAGTTTATATAGGGGGAACACTGAAGCTTTCTTT CASSLYRGNTEAFF
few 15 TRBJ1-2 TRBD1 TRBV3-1 TGTGCCAGCAGCCAATCGGGACAGGGGGCGATTGGCTACACCTTC CASSQSGQGAIGYTF
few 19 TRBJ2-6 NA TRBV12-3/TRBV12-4 TGTGCCAGCAGTTTAGGTTCGGGGTATTCAAACTCTGGGGCCAACGTCCTGACTTTC CASSLGSGYSNSGANVLTF
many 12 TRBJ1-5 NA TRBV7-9 TGTGCCAGCAGCTTGGGCAATCAGCCCCAGCATTTT CASSLGNQPQHF